This T cell receptor beta chain was sequenced in a study of shared clonotypes between healthy human individuals. Comments on this clone: Its antigen is not identified.

Findings and limits, study-wide: Few donors limited the genetic and exposure-history diversity represented.

Investigators spread the genomic DNA of each subset evenly over several immunoSEQ plates. Method: immunoSEQ multiplex PCR; TCRdb's copy keeps in-frame clones and lacks some. The sample has 450,000 to 650,000 clones; around 78% are singletons. Germline V gene data show CDR1 as SGDLS and CDR2 as YYNGEE. Trimming stripped 0 bases from V and 3 bases from J, with 12 bases between. The CDR3 runs 15 residues. All the donors were Caucasian adults who lived in Nashville, Tennessee. The sample comprised PBMCs. This clonotype was obtained from a woman aged 40 to 50 in good health. Some clones in this sample may be carry-over from other donors' samples. The chain couples TRBV9 to TRBJ1-1, with D possibly matching TRBD1 (6 bases). The CDR3: CASSVVRGYDTEAFF. The CDR3 bases are TGTGCCAGCAGCGTAGTCAGGGGATATGACACTGAAGCTTTCTTT.